This TCR beta chain was captured by sequencing in a study of cytomegalovirus exposure and HLA in healthy donors. The PCR used 60 Vbeta and 13 Jbeta primers. Assay: immunoSEQ multiplex PCR; the TCRdb copy retains only in-frame clones and omits some. The data hold about 94,000 clones, with around 66% observed a single time. Between the trimmed V and J ends, which lost 1 base and 2 bases, there was a span of 11 bases. The length of the CDR3 is 15 residues. Germline V gene lookup returns CDR1 MGHRA and CDR2 YSYEKL. The clonotype was recovered from a young man in good health and CMV-seronegative. The sequenced material came from PBMCs. The chain uses TRBV4-1 and TRBJ1-2, with D tentatively TRBD1 (6 bases). The CDR3 region has the DNA TGCGCCAGCAGCCAAGCAAGAGGACAGAACTATGGCTACACCTTC. Residues: CASSQARGQNYGYTF.